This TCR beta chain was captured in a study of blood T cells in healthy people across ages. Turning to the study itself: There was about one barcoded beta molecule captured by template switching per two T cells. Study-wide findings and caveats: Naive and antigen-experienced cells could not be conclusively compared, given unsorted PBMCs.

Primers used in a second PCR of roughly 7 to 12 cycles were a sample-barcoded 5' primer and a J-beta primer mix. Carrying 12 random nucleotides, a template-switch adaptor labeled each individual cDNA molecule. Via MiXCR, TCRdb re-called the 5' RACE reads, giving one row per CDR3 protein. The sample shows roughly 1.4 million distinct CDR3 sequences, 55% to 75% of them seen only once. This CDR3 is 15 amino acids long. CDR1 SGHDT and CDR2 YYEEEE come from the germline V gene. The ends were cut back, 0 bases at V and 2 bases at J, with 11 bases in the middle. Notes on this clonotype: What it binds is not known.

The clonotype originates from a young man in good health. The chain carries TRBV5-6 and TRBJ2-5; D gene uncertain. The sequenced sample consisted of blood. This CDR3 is CASSLGFGRQETQYF. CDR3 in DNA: TGTGCCAGCAGCTTGGGGTTCGGCCGACAAGAGACCCAGTACTTC. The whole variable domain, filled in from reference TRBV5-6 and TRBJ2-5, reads DAGVTQSPTHLIKTRGQQVTLRCSPKSGHDTVSWYQQALGQGPQFIFQYYEEEERQRGNFPDRFSGHQFPNYSSELNVNALLLGDSALYLCASSLGFGRQETQYFGPGTRLLVL.